This TCR beta chain emerged from a study of blood T cell repertoires in COVID-19. Study in general: PBMCs, B-cell-depleted T cells, or T cells were the source of the cDNA or gDNA that made up the material.

How the authors handled the data: Using reference gene primer amplification, nucleated cell counts were estimated. Assay used: immunoSEQ multiplex PCR; TCRdb lists only in-frame clones, some missing. V and J calls and clone size are those listed in that table; D and trimming were worked out from the DNA. In the table there are roughly 82,000 clones, roughly 82% of which are singletons. Trimming removed 1 base from V and 8 bases from J, with 11 bases in between. CDR3 length: 13 residues. Germline CDR1 and CDR2: SGHTA and FQGNSA. The sequenced sample was peripheral blood. The sequence derives from a man aged 55 to 70 with acute or convalescent COVID-19. The rearrangement joins TRBV7-2 to TRBJ1-2, with a tentative D call TRBD1 (6 bases). The CDR3 DNA reads TGTGCCAGCAGCTTAGACAGGGTGGGAGGCTACACCTTC. Protein: CASSLDRVGGYTF.